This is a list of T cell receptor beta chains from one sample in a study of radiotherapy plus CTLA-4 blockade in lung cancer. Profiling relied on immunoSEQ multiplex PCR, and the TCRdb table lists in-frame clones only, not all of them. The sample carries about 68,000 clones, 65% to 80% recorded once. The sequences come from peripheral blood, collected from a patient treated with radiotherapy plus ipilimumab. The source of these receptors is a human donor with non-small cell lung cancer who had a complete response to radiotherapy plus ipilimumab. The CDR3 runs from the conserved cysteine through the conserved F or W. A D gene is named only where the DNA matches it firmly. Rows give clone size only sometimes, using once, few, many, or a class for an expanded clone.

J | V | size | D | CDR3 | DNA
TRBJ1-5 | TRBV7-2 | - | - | CASSFDENQPQHF | TGTGCCAGCAGCTTCGACGAAAATCAGCCCCAGCATTTT
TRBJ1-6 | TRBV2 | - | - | CASRPQTSTTIGSPLHF | TGTGCCAGCAGGCCCCAGACCTCTACGACAATAGGTTCACCCCTCCACTTT
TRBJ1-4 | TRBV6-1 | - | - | CASSETRGSEKLFF | TGTGCCAGCAGTGAAACCCGAGGCAGTGAAAAACTGTTTTTT
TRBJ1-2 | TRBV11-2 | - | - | CASSNGFYGYTF | TGTGCCAGCAGCAATGGGTTCTATGGCTACACCTTC
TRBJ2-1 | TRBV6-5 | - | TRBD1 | CASSRTGVNEQFF | TGTGCCAGCAGCCGCACAGGGGTAAATGAGCAGTTCTTC
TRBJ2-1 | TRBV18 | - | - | CASSPGIDNEQFF | TGTGCCAGCTCACCAGGGATCGACAATGAGCAGTTCTTC
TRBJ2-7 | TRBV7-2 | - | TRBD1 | CASSSGTGSSYEQYF | TGTGCCAGCAGCTCGGGGACAGGGAGCTCCTACGAGCAGTACTTC
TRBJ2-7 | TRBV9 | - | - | CASSVAPGGLYEQYF | TGTGCCAGCAGCGTAGCTCCTGGGGGCCTCTACGAGCAGTACTTC
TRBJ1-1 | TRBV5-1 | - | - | CASSLEVNTEAFF | TGCGCCAGCAGCTTGGAAGTGAACACTGAAGCTTTCTTT
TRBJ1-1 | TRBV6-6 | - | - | CASSYDRHSLSAFF | TGTGCCAGCAGTTACGATCGGCACAGTCTCTCTGCTTTCTTT
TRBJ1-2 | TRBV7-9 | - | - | CASRGREDYGYTF | TGTGCCAGCAGGGGGCGGGAAGACTATGGCTACACCTTC
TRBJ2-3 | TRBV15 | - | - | CATSRPGHPSTDTQYF | TGTGCCACCAGCCGACCGGGACATCCTAGCACAGATACGCAGTATTTT
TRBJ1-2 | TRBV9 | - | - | CASSAPRQQTYGYTF | TGTGCCAGCAGCGCCCCACGACAGCAAACTTATGGCTACACCTTC
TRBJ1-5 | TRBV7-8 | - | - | CASSLALGVMGNQPQHF | TGTGCCAGCAGCTTAGCGCTAGGGGTCATGGGCAATCAGCCCCAGCATTTT
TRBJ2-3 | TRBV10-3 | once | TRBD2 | CAIRRTGGLADTQYF | TGTGCCATCAGACGAACGGGGGGGCTGGCAGATACGCAGTATTTT
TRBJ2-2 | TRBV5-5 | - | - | CASSLGAVFTGELFF | TGTGCCAGCAGCTTGGGAGCAGTCTTCACCGGGGAGCTGTTTTTT
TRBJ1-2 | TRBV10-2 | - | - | CASRDPLRYGYTF | TGCGCCAGCAGGGACCCCTTAAGATATGGCTACACCTTC
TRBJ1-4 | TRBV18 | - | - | CASSPVSGGANEKLFF | TGTGCCAGCTCACCAGTGTCGGGGGGCGCTAATGAAAAACTGTTTTTT
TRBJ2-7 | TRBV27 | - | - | CASSQIASEQYF | TGTGCCAGCAGTCAGATAGCTTCCGAGCAGTACTTC